The 30 T cell receptor beta chains in this list originate from one sample, sequenced in a study of T-cell reconstitution after alpha-beta-depleted transplantation in children. As it was prepared, the TCRbeta library received unique molecular identifiers. Each CDR3 protein is one row after TCRdb ran MiXCR on the PCR reads. The data contain about 400,000 distinct CDR3 sequences, roughly 21% of them singletons. Sequences were derived from PBMCs from the stem cell graft donor, sampled from the stem cell graft. The receptors originated from a human donor who donated a stem cell graft to a child with acute myeloid leukemia.

This chain joins TRBV4-1 and TRBJ2-7; D unresolved. This CDR3 has 13 residues. Trimming took off 8 bases at V and 3 bases at J, with 14 bases between the two ends. CDR1 is MGHRA and CDR2 is YSYEKL in the germline V gene. The CDR3 loop reads CASGLSPGYEQYF. The CDR3 DNA reads TGCGCCAGCGGTCTCAGCCCGGGCTACGAGCAGTACTTC.

The table lists this clonotype with a few counts. This sequence joins TRBV5-6 and TRBJ2-1, with a weak D call TRBD2 (5 bases). CDR3 length equals 15 residues. Trimming cost V 2 bases and J 3 bases, with 12 bases left between them. Germline loops: CDR1 SGHDT, CDR2 YYEEEE. This CDR3 is CASSFGGRSYNEQFF. CDR3 DNA sequence: TGTGCCAGCAGCTTTGGTGGGAGAAGCTACAATGAGCAGTTCTTC.

This clonotype was seen a few times. The V call is TRBV28, the J call TRBJ2-3, with TRBD2 matching over 8 bases. This CDR3 has 15 amino acids. J lost 4 bases, V lost 3 bases, and 6 bases had no gene match. The V gene's germline CDR1 is MDHEN and CDR2 SYDVKM. In DNA form, the CDR3 reads TGTGCCAGCAGTTTCCCGGGAGGGCCGGCAGATACGCAGTATTTT. The encoded protein is CASSFPGGPADTQYF. Using reference TRBV28 and TRBJ2-3 for the parts outside the CDR3, the full variable domain is DVKVTQSSRYLVKRTGEKVFLECVQDMDHENMFWYRQDPGLGLRLIYFSYDVKMKEKGDIPEGYSVSREKKERFSLILESASTNQTSMYLCASSFPGGPADTQYFGPGTRLTVL.

J is TRBJ2-7 and V is TRBV4-3, with TRBD2 matching 12 bases. The CDR3 runs to 16 residues. The V and J ends lost 2 bases and 5 bases, in that order; junction bases with no gene match: 7. Germline V CDR1 and CDR2: LGHNA, YSLEER. DNA of the CDR3: TGCGCCAGCAGCCAATCTTTACCTAGCGGGAGGGACGAGCAGTACTTC. It is translated as CASSQSLPSGRDEQYF.

In this sample, this clonotype turned up a few times. The chain has TRBV7-2 and TRBJ2-1; D is tentatively TRBD1 or TRBD2 (5 bases each). The CDR3 loop spans 15 amino acids. The V gene's germline CDR1 is SGHTA and CDR2 FQGNSA. Trimming removed 0 bases at V and 5 bases at J, with 11 bases between. The CDR3 spells CASSLALGRNNEQFF. CDR3 sequence (DNA): TGTGCCAGCAGCTTAGCTTTGGGACGAAACAATGAGCAGTTCTTC.

This clonotype has a count of ten or more. V usage is TRBV4-2 and J usage is TRBJ2-5; D could derive from TRBD1 or TRBD2 (7 bases each). V gave up 3 bases and J gave up 5 bases, with 16 bases separating them. CDR3 length: 15 residues. CDR1 is LGHNA and CDR2 is YNFKEQ in the germline V gene. The chain's CDR3 is CASSHSRQGGETQYF. The DNA for the CDR3 is TGTGCCAGCAGCCATTCCCGACAGGGAGGGGAGACCCAGTACTTC.

The chain is built from TRBV5-1 and TRBJ2-7; 8 bases line up with TRBD2. J was trimmed by 7 bases and V by 4 bases; bases with no gene match: 10. Germline V gives CDR1 SGHRS, CDR2 YFSETQ. CDR3 length: 14 residues. As DNA, the CDR3 is TGCGCCAGCAGCCGACGGACTAGCCAGGATGAGCAGTACTTC. This codes for CASSRRTSQDEQYF.

This clonotype came up a few times. The chain has TRBV4-3 and TRBJ2-5; D perhaps matches TRBD2 (5 bases). The germline V gene encodes CDR1 LGHNA and CDR2 YSLEER. The CDR3 has 15 residues. Trimming took off 0 bases at V and 4 bases at J, with 12 bases between the two ends. DNA of the CDR3: TGCGCCAGCAGCCAAGATATGAGCGGCCTAGAGACCCAGTACTTC. Residues: CASSQDMSGLETQYF.

This clonotype was observed a handful of times. The chain has TRBV7-9 and TRBJ2-3, with TRBD2 matching over 13 bases. V dropped 7 bases and J dropped 4; count of bases not matched to a gene: 11. Germline CDR1 reads SEHNR; CDR2 reads FQNEAQ (reference sequence). The CDR3 runs to 17 residues. CDR3 nucleotide sequence: TGTGCCAGCACCTCCCGAGGACTAGCGGGAGTCTCAGATACGCAGTATTTT. Its protein product is CASTSRGLAGVSDTQYF.

V and J are TRBV7-9 and TRBJ2-7; TRBD1 matches 10 bases. Looked up from germline, CDR1 is SEHNR and CDR2 is FQNEAQ (reference sequence). The V and J ends lost 4 bases and 9 bases, in that order; junction bases with no gene match: 3. The CDR3 sequence is 12 residues long. The CDR3, as DNA: TGTGCCAGCAGCTGGACAGGGGGGGCGCAGTACTTC. Its protein product is CASSWTGGAQYF.

This clonotype was picked up a small number of times. The V and J genes are TRBV7-3 and TRBJ2-7, with 11 bases identical to TRBD2. Per germline, CDR1 SGHTA and CDR2 FQGTGA. The CDR3 sequence is 15 residues long. V was pared by 5 bases and J by 2 bases, with 5 bases of the junction left unmatched. CDR3 in amino acids: CASSPGLAATYEQYF. DNA for the CDR3: TGTGCCAGCAGCCCGGGACTAGCGGCCACCTACGAGCAGTACTTC.

The rearrangement links TRBV18 to TRBJ1-2, with D uncertain. With 0 bases removed from V and 7 bases from J, the gap between germline ends came to 12 bases. The CDR3 contains 14 residues. From germline, CDR1 is KGHSH and CDR2 LQKENI. This CDR3 reads CASSPPTGLAGYTF. In DNA, the CDR3 is TGTGCCAGCTCACCACCAACGGGTTTGGCTGGCTACACCTTC.

Many counts were recorded for this clonotype. This chain joins TRBV20-1 and TRBJ2-7, with 7 bases fitting TRBD2. Germline CDR1 DFQATT, CDR2 SNEGSKA (reference sequence). The CDR3 is 14 amino acids. V was clipped by 2 bases and J by 5 bases; unmatched bases: 9. In DNA, the CDR3 is TGCAGTGCTAGATCGGGGGAGGGCCTTGACGAGCAGTACTTC. It encodes CSARSGEGLDEQYF.

This clonotype occurred a few times. V gene TRBV12-3 or TRBV12-4 combines with J gene TRBJ2-7; maybe TRBD1 (5 bases). This CDR3 has 13 amino acids. The V end was cut by 3 bases, the J end by 5 bases, with 11 bases between. The CDR3 protein is CASSFSGIHEQYF. As DNA, the CDR3 is TGTGCCAGCAGTTTTTCAGGGATCCACGAGCAGTACTTC.

This chain's CDR3 is CASSYFSEEETQYF. The CDR3 DNA follows: TGTGCCAGCAGCTACTTCAGCGAAGAAGAGACCCAGTACTTC. The chain uses TRBV28 and TRBJ2-5; D gene unclear. Germline V gene sequence: CDR1 MDHEN, CDR2 SYDVKM. V lost 6 bases, J lost 3 bases, and 14 bases lay in between. CDR3 length: 14 residues.

The rearrangement links TRBV7-8 to TRBJ2-1; D remains ambiguous. Trimming removed 6 bases from V and 0 bases from J, with 18 bases in between. Germline values: CDR1 SGHVS, CDR2 FQNEAQ. The CDR3 is 17 amino acids. The DNA of the CDR3 is TGTGCCAGCAGTCCGGACGAAATCCGAACCTCCTACAATGAGCAGTTCTTC. It is translated as CASSPDEIRTSYNEQFF. The variable domain in full, with the rest retrieved from reference TRBV7-8 and TRBJ2-1, is GAGVSQSPRYKVAKRGQDVALRCDPISGHVSLFWYQQALGQGPEFLTYFQNEAQLDKSGLPSDRFFAERPEGSVSTLKIQRTQQEDSAVYLCASSPDEIRTSYNEQFFGPGTRLTVL.

The rearrangement links TRBV28 to TRBJ2-7, with D uncertain. This CDR3 has 12 residues. CDR1 MDHEN and CDR2 SYDVKM come from the germline V gene. Trimming removed 2 bases at V and 6 bases at J, with 8 bases between. The CDR3 nucleotides are TGTGCCAGCAGTTTAATGGTTGGCGAGCAGTACTTC. This sequence encodes CASSLMVGEQYF.

This clonotype has a handful of counts. J is TRBJ2-5 and V is TRBV12-5, with TRBD2 matching over 9 bases. Germline CDR1 LGHNT, CDR2 FRNRAP. The CDR3 sequence is 18 residues long. Germline trimming cut 0 bases from V and 4 bases from J; bases unmatched to any gene: 12. The CDR3 loop reads CASGLVQRTSERGETQYF. The CDR3 nucleotides read TGTGCTAGTGGTTTGGTACAGAGGACTAGCGAAAGGGGAGAGACCCAGTACTTC.

The DNA for the CDR3 is TGTGCCAGCAGCTCCCGGGACAGGGTCTACGAGCAGTACTTC. Translating it yields CASSSRDRVYEQYF. The chain uses TRBV11-3 and TRBJ2-7; 9 bases match TRBD1. This CDR3 has 14 amino acids. The V segment lost 4 bases and the J segment 3 bases; nucleotides outside the gene matches: 4. Germline loops: CDR1 SGHNT, CDR2 YENEEA.

This clonotype appeared a few times. The rearrangement uses TRBV7-3 and TRBJ2-6; 13 bases line up with TRBD2. The J segment lost 2 bases and the V segment lost 5 bases, leaving 3 bases of the junction unmatched. The CDR3 consists of 17 residues. Germline-derived CDR1 and CDR2 are SGHTA and FQGTGA. The CDR3 region is CASSPGLAGTGANVLTF. The CDR3 DNA reads TGTGCCAGCAGCCCGGGACTAGCGGGAACTGGGGCCAACGTCCTGACTTTC.

To note about this clonotype: A much larger clone lies a single base off, so this may be a read error. The chain has TRBV12-3 or TRBV12-4 and TRBJ2-6; 8 bases match TRBD1. The CDR3 length is 18 residues. In DNA, the CDR3 is TGTGCCCGCAGTCCAGGGACAGGTGGCGCTTCTGGGGCCAACGTCCTGACTTTC. Encoded protein: CARSPGTGGASGANVLTF.

This clonotype was seen a few times. As DNA, the CDR3 is TGCAGTGCTAGACCCAGGACCCACAATGAGCAGTTCTTC. Its translation: CSARPRTHNEQFF. The chain links TRBV20-1 to TRBJ2-1; no definite D call. Germline CDR1 DFQATT, CDR2 SNEGSKA (reference sequence). Trimming shortened V by 2 bases and J by 5 bases, and 10 bases separated the two germline ends. CDR3 length equals 13 residues.

The chain recombines TRBV12-3 or TRBV12-4 with TRBJ2-2; TRBD2 matches 8 bases. The V gene end was trimmed by 5 bases and the J gene end by 7 bases; junction bases not matched to a gene: 12. CDR3 length: 16 residues. CDR3 protein: CASSITSGRDVGELFF. Here the CDR3 DNA reads TGTGCCAGCAGTATTACTAGCGGAAGGGATGTCGGGGAGCTGTTTTTT.

This clonotype was counted many times. V gene TRBV6-5 combines with J gene TRBJ1-5; 10 nucleotides match TRBD1. Trimming removed 4 bases from V and 0 bases from J; junction bases left unmatched: 6. CDR1 and CDR2 from the germline V gene are MNHEY and SVGAGI. The CDR3 spans 17 residues. In DNA form, the CDR3 reads TGTGCCAGCAGTTCGGGACAGGGGTTCGGTAGCAATCAGCCCCAGCATTTT. It codes for CASSSGQGFGSNQPQHF.

At least ten counts were recorded for this clonotype. The chain carries TRBV20-1 and TRBJ2-2; 7 bases agree with TRBD1. This CDR3 has 10 residues. Trimming took 6 bases from V and 8 from J; bases not matched to a gene: 0. Looked up from germline, CDR1 is DFQATT and CDR2 is SNEGSKA (reference sequence). The CDR3 DNA is TGCAGTGCGGGACAGGGGGAGCTGTTTTTT. The encoded protein is CSAGQGELFF.

This clonotype was recorded many times. V gene TRBV10-2 combines with J gene TRBJ2-1; 10 nucleotides align to TRBD2. The CDR3 has 18 amino acids. With V trimmed by 0 bases and J by 0 bases, 5 bases remained unmatched. In germline, CDR1 is WSHSY, CDR2 SAAADI. CDR3 bases: TGCGCCAGCAGTGAGTCCAGAGCGGGAGGGCCCTCCTACAATGAGCAGTTCTTC. Translated: CASSESRAGGPSYNEQFF.

The V gene is TRBV20-1, the J gene TRBJ2-3; 10 bases are shared with TRBD2. The CDR3 loop spans 14 amino acids. Germline lookup yields CDR1 DFQATT and CDR2 SNEGSKA (reference sequence). J was trimmed by 5 bases and V by 3 bases; bases with no gene match: 5. This CDR3 is CSASPSGRGDTQYF. In DNA, the CDR3 is TGCAGTGCTAGTCCTAGCGGGAGAGGAGATACGCAGTATTTT.

This clonotype has at least ten counts. J is TRBJ2-2 and V is TRBV20-1; 7 nucleotides match TRBD2. V dropped 0 bases and J dropped 7; count of bases not matched to a gene: 5. Germline V gives CDR1 DFQATT, CDR2 SNEGSKA (reference sequence). The CDR3 consists of 14 residues. DNA of the CDR3: TGCAGTGCTAGAGATCGACTAGCACACGGGGAGCTGTTTTTT. The encoded protein is CSARDRLAHGELFF.

The table lists this clonotype with a few counts. The chain links TRBV12-3 or TRBV12-4 to TRBJ1-5; maybe TRBD1 (5 bases). The CDR3 runs 14 residues. V shed 2 bases and J shed 6 bases, with 11 bases lying between them. CDR3 sequence reads: CASSLTGQVQPQHF. The CDR3 DNA sequence: TGTGCCAGCAGTTTAACGGGGCAGGTTCAGCCCCAGCATTTT.

At least ten counts were recorded for this clonotype. The genes are TRBV12-3 or TRBV12-4 and TRBJ1-1; D remains ambiguous. The CDR3 is made up of 13 amino acids. V lost 1 base to trimming and J lost 5 bases, with 8 bases between them. The CDR3 region has the DNA TGTGCCAGCAGTTTAGGGGGTTTTACTGAAGCTTTCTTT. It codes for CASSLGGFTEAFF.